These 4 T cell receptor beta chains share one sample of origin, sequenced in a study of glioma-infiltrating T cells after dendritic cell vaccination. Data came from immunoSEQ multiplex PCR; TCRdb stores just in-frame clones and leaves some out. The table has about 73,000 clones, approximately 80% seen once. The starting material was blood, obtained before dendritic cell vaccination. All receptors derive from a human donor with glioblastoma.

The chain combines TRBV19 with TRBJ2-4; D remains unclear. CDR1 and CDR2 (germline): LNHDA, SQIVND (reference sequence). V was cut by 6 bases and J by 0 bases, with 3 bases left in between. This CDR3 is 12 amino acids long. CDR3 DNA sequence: TGTGCCAGTAGCGTAGCCAAAAACATTCAGTACTTC. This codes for CASSVAKNIQYF.

The CDR3 sequence: CASSWGTGGSYEQYF. The CDR3, as DNA: TGCGCCAGCAGCTGGGGGACAGGGGGTTCCTACGAGCAGTACTTC. The V call is TRBV5-1, the J call TRBJ2-7; TRBD1 aligns across 11 bases. CDR1 is SGHRS, CDR2 YFSETQ, per germline. V was pared by 3 bases and J by 1 base, with 3 bases of the junction left unmatched. The CDR3 runs 15 residues.

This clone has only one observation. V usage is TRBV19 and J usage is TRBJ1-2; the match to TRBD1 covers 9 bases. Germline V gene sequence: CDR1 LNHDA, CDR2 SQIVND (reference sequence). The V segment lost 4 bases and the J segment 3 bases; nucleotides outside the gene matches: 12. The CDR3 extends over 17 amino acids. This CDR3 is CASSRTGASSTYYGYTF. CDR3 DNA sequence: TGTGCCAGTAGTAGGACAGGGGCCTCGTCTACCTACTATGGCTACACCTTC.

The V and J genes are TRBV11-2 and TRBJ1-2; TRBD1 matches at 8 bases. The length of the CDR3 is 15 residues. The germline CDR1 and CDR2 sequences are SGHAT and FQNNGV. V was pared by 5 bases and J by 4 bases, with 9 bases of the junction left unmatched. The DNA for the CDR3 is TGTGCCAGCAGCCTGACAGGGGCCCCCGTCTATGGCTACACCTTC. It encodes CASSLTGAPVYGYTF. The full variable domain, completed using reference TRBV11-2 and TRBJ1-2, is EAGVAQSPRYKIIEKRQSVAFWCNPISGHATLYWYQQILGQGPKLLIQFQNNGVVDDSQLPKDRFSAERLKGVDSTLKIQPAKLEDSAVYLCASSLTGAPVYGYTFGSGTRLTVV.